Listed below are T cell receptor beta chains from one sample, sequenced in a study of blood T cell repertoires in COVID-19. Some clones are missing from TCRdb's copy, which holds only in-frame ones; the method was immunoSEQ multiplex PCR. Of under 250,000 clones detected, about 82% appear once; the ten largest clones hold about 9.1%. Sequenced sample: PBMCs or T cells enriched from blood (not recorded which). The receptors here all came from a woman aged 45-59 years with acute COVID-19. The CDR3 runs from the conserved cysteine through the conserved F or W. D genes are given only for firm matches. Where a row states a size, it is once, few, many or the class of an expanded clone; other rows omit it.

CDR3nt: TGCAGCGTTGGAGGTCCCGAAAAACTGTTTTTT; CDR3aa: CSVGGPEKLFF; v_gene: TRBV29-1; abundance: -; d_gene: -; j_gene: TRBJ1-4
CDR3nt: TGTGCCAGCAGTTACCAGGGCCCTAGGGCTTTCTTT; CDR3aa: CASSYQGPRAFF; v_gene: TRBV6-6; abundance: -; d_gene: -; j_gene: TRBJ1-1
CDR3nt: TGCAGTGCCCCAGGACAAATCCCAGCTTTCTTT; CDR3aa: CSAPGQIPAFF; v_gene: TRBV20-1; abundance: -; d_gene: -; j_gene: TRBJ1-1
CDR3nt: TGTGCCAGCAGCCAGGCCAGCGGGGGGGCCTACAATGAGCAGTTCTTC; CDR3aa: CASSQASGGAYNEQFF; v_gene: TRBV7-2; abundance: -; d_gene: TRBD2; j_gene: TRBJ2-1
CDR3nt: TGTGCCACCAGTGATTCGGGGACAGGGGGCGACGGCTACACCTTC; CDR3aa: CATSDSGTGGDGYTF; v_gene: TRBV24-1; abundance: -; d_gene: TRBD1; j_gene: TRBJ1-2
CDR3nt: TGTGCCAGCAGTCCCGGGACAGGGATACCCGGGGAGCTGTTTTTT; CDR3aa: CASSPGTGIPGELFF; v_gene: TRBV6-5; abundance: -; d_gene: TRBD1; j_gene: TRBJ2-2
CDR3nt: TGTGCCAGTACCGGCAGGGTGGAACAGCCCCAGCATTTT; CDR3aa: CASTGRVEQPQHF; v_gene: TRBV19; abundance: -; d_gene: -; j_gene: TRBJ1-5
CDR3nt: TGTGCCAGCAGTTTCAACCCTTCGACAGGGGGACATGGCTACACCTTC; CDR3aa: CASSFNPSTGGHGYTF; v_gene: TRBV6-2/TRBV6-3; abundance: -; d_gene: TRBD1; j_gene: TRBJ1-2
CDR3nt: TGTGCCACCAGTGATTTGCCGGGACACCACTATGGCTACACCTTC; CDR3aa: CATSDLPGHHYGYTF; v_gene: TRBV24-1; abundance: -; d_gene: -; j_gene: TRBJ1-2
CDR3nt: TGTGCCAGCAGCCCTAGCGGACAGGGCCAGAGGACTGAAGCTTTCTTT; CDR3aa: CASSPSGQGQRTEAFF; v_gene: TRBV7-6; abundance: -; d_gene: TRBD1; j_gene: TRBJ1-1
CDR3nt: TGTGCCAGCAGCTTAGGGGTAGCGGGGACCAAAAACATTCAGTACTTC; CDR3aa: CASSLGVAGTKNIQYF; v_gene: TRBV7-6; abundance: -; d_gene: TRBD2; j_gene: TRBJ2-4
CDR3nt: TGTGCCAGCAGCCAAGGCAGGGGGTTTGAAAAACTGTTTTTT; CDR3aa: CASSQGRGFEKLFF; v_gene: TRBV14; abundance: -; d_gene: TRBD1; j_gene: TRBJ1-4
CDR3nt: TGTGCCAGCAGCTTGGCGGGGAGTACCTACGAGCAGTACTTC; CDR3aa: CASSLAGSTYEQYF; v_gene: TRBV11-2; abundance: few; d_gene: -; j_gene: TRBJ2-7
CDR3nt: TGTGCCAGCAGCTTCGGGCCCCCCGCGGGGGCGTACGAGCAGTACTTC; CDR3aa: CASSFGPPAGAYEQYF; v_gene: TRBV13; abundance: few; d_gene: -; j_gene: TRBJ2-7
CDR3nt: TGCAGCGTTGAGACACCCAACTATGGCTACACCTTC; CDR3aa: CSVETPNYGYTF; v_gene: TRBV29-1; abundance: -; d_gene: -; j_gene: TRBJ1-2
CDR3nt: TGTGCCAGCAGTTACGCGGCGATATCGAGCACTGAAGCTTTCTTT; CDR3aa: CASSYAAISSTEAFF; v_gene: TRBV6-5; abundance: -; d_gene: -; j_gene: TRBJ1-1
CDR3nt: TGTGCCAGCTCACAGGACAGGGATCCAACTAATGAAAAACTGTTTTTT; CDR3aa: CASSQDRDPTNEKLFF; v_gene: TRBV18; abundance: -; d_gene: TRBD1; j_gene: TRBJ1-4
CDR3nt: TGTGCCAGCAGTGAAGCGAGTCGGGGCACAGATACGCAGTATTTT; CDR3aa: CASSEASRGTDTQYF; v_gene: TRBV2; abundance: -; d_gene: -; j_gene: TRBJ2-3
CDR3nt: TGCGCCAGCAGCTGGGGTGGTGGGACAGACTATTCACCCCTCCACTTT; CDR3aa: CASSWGGGTDYSPLHF; v_gene: TRBV5-1; abundance: -; d_gene: TRBD1; j_gene: TRBJ1-6
CDR3nt: TGTGCCAGCAGCGTAGGCGGGGGGGCAGCGGAGCAGTACTTC; CDR3aa: CASSVGGGAAEQYF; v_gene: TRBV9; abundance: few; d_gene: TRBD2; j_gene: TRBJ2-7
CDR3nt: TGCGCCAGCAGCGTAGGGGGTTCCTATAATTCACCCCTCCACTTT; CDR3aa: CASSVGGSYNSPLHF; v_gene: TRBV5-1; abundance: -; d_gene: -; j_gene: TRBJ1-6
CDR3nt: TGTGCCAGCAGCGAGGCCCCCGGGACTAGCCGGGATACGCAGTATTTT; CDR3aa: CASSEAPGTSRDTQYF; v_gene: TRBV9; abundance: -; d_gene: TRBD2; j_gene: TRBJ2-3
CDR3nt: TGTGCCAGCAGCCTGACAGGGGGGGACCAAGAGACCCAGTACTTC; CDR3aa: CASSLTGGDQETQYF; v_gene: TRBV7-2; abundance: -; d_gene: TRBD1; j_gene: TRBJ2-5
CDR3nt: TGTGCCAGCAGCAAGTGGGACAGCTCCTACGAGCAGTACTTC; CDR3aa: CASSKWDSSYEQYF; v_gene: TRBV3-1/TRBV3-2; abundance: -; d_gene: TRBD1; j_gene: TRBJ2-7
CDR3nt: TGTGCCAGCAGCCCGGGGTCTAACACTGAAGCTTTCTTT; CDR3aa: CASSPGSNTEAFF; v_gene: TRBV7-9; abundance: -; d_gene: -; j_gene: TRBJ1-1
CDR3nt: TGTGCCAGCAGCGAGGGGGGTACAGGGGGCTTTGGCTACACCTTC; CDR3aa: CASSEGGTGGFGYTF; v_gene: TRBV7-2; abundance: once; d_gene: TRBD1; j_gene: TRBJ1-2
CDR3nt: TGTGCCAGCAGCGAGTCGGGCATAGCGAAACTGTTTTTT; CDR3aa: CASSESGIAKLFF; v_gene: TRBV11-2; abundance: -; d_gene: -; j_gene: TRBJ1-4
CDR3nt: TGTGCCATCAGTGCGACTAGCGATTTAGATACGCAGTATTTT; CDR3aa: CAISATSDLDTQYF; v_gene: TRBV10-3; abundance: -; d_gene: TRBD2; j_gene: TRBJ2-3
CDR3nt: TGTGCCAGTAGTCCTGAGGGTATTGCTGGCTACACCTTC; CDR3aa: CASSPEGIAGYTF; v_gene: TRBV19; abundance: -; d_gene: -; j_gene: TRBJ1-2
CDR3nt: TGTGCCTCTGGGGGGGGGAATTATGGCTACACCTTC; CDR3aa: CASGGGNYGYTF; v_gene: TRBV4-2; abundance: -; d_gene: -; j_gene: TRBJ1-2
CDR3nt: TGTGCTACAGGGGCGGACGGAAACACCATATATTTT; CDR3aa: CATGADGNTIYF; v_gene: TRBV10-3; abundance: -; d_gene: TRBD1; j_gene: TRBJ1-3
CDR3nt: TGTGCCAGCAGCTCCCCAGCGGGAAGGGAAGAGACCCAGTACTTC; CDR3aa: CASSSPAGREETQYF; v_gene: TRBV7-9; abundance: -; d_gene: TRBD2; j_gene: TRBJ2-5
CDR3nt: TGTGCCAGCAGCTTAGATGAGAGAGGAGCCCCGGGCTACACCTTC; CDR3aa: CASSLDERGAPGYTF; v_gene: TRBV11-2; abundance: -; d_gene: -; j_gene: TRBJ1-2
CDR3nt: TGCGCCAGCAGCTTGGGCGGTTGGGATTCACCCCTCCACTTT; CDR3aa: CASSLGGWDSPLHF; v_gene: TRBV5-1; abundance: -; d_gene: -; j_gene: TRBJ1-6
CDR3nt: TGTGCCAGTTCAAGCGGGGAAGGCACAGATACGCAGTATTTT; CDR3aa: CASSSGEGTDTQYF; v_gene: TRBV19; abundance: -; d_gene: TRBD2; j_gene: TRBJ2-3
CDR3nt: TGTGCCAGCAGGGACAGGTACTACAATGAGCAGTTCTTC; CDR3aa: CASRDRYYNEQFF; v_gene: TRBV6-5; abundance: -; d_gene: TRBD1; j_gene: TRBJ2-1
CDR3nt: TGTGCCAGCAGCTTAGAGGGCAGGGGGCGGTCCTATAATTCACCCCTCCACTTT; CDR3aa: CASSLEGRGRSYNSPLHF; v_gene: TRBV7-2; abundance: -; d_gene: TRBD1; j_gene: TRBJ1-6
CDR3nt: TGCGCCAGCAGCCAAACGGGAGGGGCAGCTTTCTTT; CDR3aa: CASSQTGGAAFF; v_gene: TRBV4-1; abundance: few; d_gene: -; j_gene: TRBJ1-1
CDR3nt: TGTGCCAGCAGCGTAGATAGCGGGGGGTGGTCCTACAATGAGCAGTTCTTC; CDR3aa: CASSVDSGGWSYNEQFF; v_gene: TRBV9; abundance: -; d_gene: TRBD2; j_gene: TRBJ2-1
CDR3nt: TGTGCCATCAGTGACCCCCGGACTAGACAGAACACCGGGGAGCTGTTTTTT; CDR3aa: CAISDPRTRQNTGELFF; v_gene: TRBV10-3; abundance: -; d_gene: TRBD2; j_gene: TRBJ2-2